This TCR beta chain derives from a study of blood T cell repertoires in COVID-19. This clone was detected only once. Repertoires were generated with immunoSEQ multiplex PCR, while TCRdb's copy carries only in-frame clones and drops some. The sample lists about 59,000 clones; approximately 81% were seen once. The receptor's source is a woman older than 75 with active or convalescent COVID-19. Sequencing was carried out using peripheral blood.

CDR3 DNA: TGTGCCAGCAGCCTCGGACAGCCCCCTTCCTACGAGCAGTACTTC. It is translated as CASSLGQPPSYEQYF. The chain employs TRBV3-1 (or the pseudogene TRBV3-2) and TRBJ2-7, with D possibly TRBD1 on 6 matching bases. V was pared by 4 bases and J by 1 base, with 14 bases between. There are 15 residues in the CDR3. The germline gives CDR1 LGHDT, CDR2 YNNKEL (reference sequence).